One and the same sample provided the 30 T cell receptor beta chains below, sequenced in a study of sequential checkpoint blockade in melanoma. Clones were read by immunoSEQ multiplex PCR, and TCRdb kept only the in-frame ones, dropping some. In the table there are 15,000 to 20,000 clones, around 70% of which are singletons. Stated treatment: randomized to nivolumab then ipilimumab (arm A) or the reverse (arm B). Specimen: tumor tissue (inferred from file names), collected from a patient given nivolumab and ipilimumab in sequence. The receptor source for this set is a human donor with melanoma.

The rearrangement uses TRBV1 and TRBJ2-1. TRBV1 is listed as a pseudogene. The length of the CDR3 is 16 residues. CDR3 DNA: TGCGCCAGCAGCCCCCGGAACCCCTCGGCTAACAATGAGCAGTTCTTC. This encodes CASSPRNPSANNEQFF.

A single count supports this clone. V gene TRBV18 combines with J gene TRBJ2-2; 9 positions match TRBD1. After removal of 6 bases from V and 2 bases from J, the junction contained 10 bases not matched to a gene. The CDR3 runs 17 residues. CDR1 is KGHSH, CDR2 LQKENI, per germline. The CDR3 spells CASSRGQGELNTGELFF. The CDR3 nucleotides are TGTGCCAGCTCCCGGGGACAGGGAGAATTAAACACCGGGGAGCTGTTTTTT.

J is TRBJ1-1 and V is TRBV6-7, with TRBD1 identical over 9 bases. TRBV6-7 is labeled an ORF, and its function is uncertain. V shed 4 bases, J shed 5 bases, and the junction held 11 bases outside the gene matches. The CDR3 totals 16 residues. CDR3: CASSSSLGQGGTEAFF. CDR3 DNA: TGTGCCAGCAGTTCATCTCTGGGACAGGGCGGGACTGAAGCTTTCTTT.

V is TRBV18 and J is TRBJ1-2; D possibly corresponds to TRBD1 (5 bases). Germline V CDR1 and CDR2: KGHSH, LQKENI. The CDR3 spans 16 residues. The V and J ends lost 3 bases and 1 base respectively, with 15 bases between them. CDR3 nucleotide sequence: TGTGCCAGCTCACCTCCCCCTGACAGCATTAACTATGGCTACACCTTC. This translates into CASSPPPDSINYGYTF.

This clone was recorded once. The chain combines TRBV6-8 with TRBJ2-5, with 8 bases that match TRBD2. Germline loops: CDR1 MNHGY, CDR2 SAAAGT. The CDR3 contains 17 residues. J was trimmed by 0 bases and V by 6 bases; bases with no gene match: 12. As DNA, the CDR3 is TGTGCCAGCAGCCCTCCATGGCGGGAGGTTGACCAAGAGACCCAGTACTTC. Translated, it gives CASSPPWREVDQETQYF.

The chain uses TRBV11-1 and TRBJ2-3, with 8 bases matching TRBD2. Germline CDR1 reads SGHAT; CDR2 reads FQDESV (reference sequence). The junction had 7 bases not matched to a gene; V was cut back by 5 bases and J by 6 bases. This CDR3 spans 14 amino acids. The CDR3 coding sequence is TGTGCCAGCAGCATTAGCGGGGACCCCGATACGCAGTATTTT. It specifies CASSISGDPDTQYF. Full variable domain (outside the CDR3, taken from reference TRBV11-1 and TRBJ2-3): EAEVAQSPRYKITEKSQAVAFWCDPISGHATLYWYRQILGQGPELLVQFQDESVVDDSQLPKDRFSAERLKGVDSTLKIQPAELGDSAMYLCASSISGDPDTQYFGPGTRLTVL.

This clone was picked up one time. The J gene is TRBJ1-4, the V gene TRBV6-8, with TRBD1 matching 8 bases. V dropped 5 bases and J dropped 8; count of bases not matched to a gene: 10. Per germline, CDR1 MNHGY and CDR2 SAAAGT. CDR3 length: 15 amino acids. Here the CDR3 reads CASSIRTGLSEKLFF. CDR3 nucleotides: TGTGCCAGCAGTATCCGGACAGGGTTAAGCGAAAAACTGTTTTTT.

This chain connects TRBV11-3 to TRBJ2-2, with D possibly being TRBD2 (5 bases). Germline loops: CDR1 SGHNT, CDR2 YENEEA. The ends were cut back, 2 bases at V and 7 bases at J, with 11 bases in the middle. CDR3 length: 14 residues. Here the CDR3 reads CASSLRGMGGELFF. Written as DNA, the CDR3 is TGTGCCAGCAGCTTAAGAGGGATGGGCGGGGAGCTGTTTTTT.

The chain couples TRBV28 to TRBJ1-4; TRBD1 agrees at 7 bases. The J segment lost 2 bases and the V segment lost 4 bases, leaving 4 bases of the junction unmatched. The V gene's germline CDR1 is MDHEN and CDR2 SYDVKM. The CDR3 spans 15 residues. CDR3: CASSSWTGTNEKLFF. The DNA of the CDR3 is TGTGCCAGCAGTTCGTGGACAGGTACTAATGAAAAACTGTTTTTT.

The genes are TRBV19 and TRBJ2-6; D gene ambiguous. The length of the CDR3 is 12 residues. In germline, CDR1 is LNHDA, CDR2 SQIVND (reference sequence). The V gene lost 5 bases and the J gene lost 4 bases, with 3 bases spanning the gap. The CDR3 is CASSYGANVLTF. The CDR3 coding sequence is TGTGCCAGTAGTTACGGGGCCAACGTCCTGACTTTC.

The V and J genes are TRBV6-8 and TRBJ2-1; 11 bases agree with TRBD2. The CDR3 has 15 residues. Trimming took 6 bases from V and 7 from J; bases not matched to a gene: 8. In germline, CDR1 is MNHGY, CDR2 SAAAGT. CDR3 bases: TGTGCCAGCAGGGGTAGCGGGGGGGCTTTAAATGAGCAGTTCTTC. This sequence encodes CASRGSGGALNEQFF.

This clone came up once. The gene calls are TRBV18 and TRBJ1-2, with 9 bases aligning to TRBD1. The junction had 10 bases not matched to a gene; V was cut back by 3 bases and J by 2 bases. Germline V CDR1 and CDR2: KGHSH, LQKENI. This CDR3 contains 17 residues. CDR3 sequence reads: CASSPYRTGEENYGYTF. The DNA for the CDR3 is TGTGCCAGCTCACCTTACCGGACAGGGGAGGAAAACTATGGCTACACCTTC. The entire variable domain, with the rest obtained from reference TRBV18 and TRBJ1-2, is as follows: NAGVMQNPRHLVRRRGQEARLRCSPMKGHSHVYWYRQLPEEGLKFMVYLQKENIIDESGMPKERFSAEFPKEGPSILRIQQVVRGDSAAYFCASSPYRTGEENYGYTFGSGTRLTVV.

The V gene is TRBV29-1, the J gene TRBJ2-4, with 11 positions matching TRBD1. CDR1 and CDR2 from the germline V gene are SQVTM and ANQGSEA. There are 16 residues in the CDR3. V shed 5 bases, J shed 9 bases, and the junction held 15 bases outside the gene matches. The CDR3 region has the DNA TGCAGCGTTACCAGGACAGGGGGCTCCCGCTCCGCCATTCAGTACTTC. Protein: CSVTRTGGSRSAIQYF.

The genes are TRBV28 and TRBJ1-2; TRBD1 matches 8 bases. Germline V CDR1 and CDR2: MDHEN, SYDVKM. The CDR3 is made up of 15 amino acids. Losses at the gene ends were 3 bases for V and 6 bases for J; bases not matched to a gene: 9. CDR3 nucleotides: TGTGCCAGCAGTTTCACCAACAGGGGGAGGAATGGCTACACCTTC. Translated, it gives CASSFTNRGRNGYTF.

The chain links TRBV7-5 to TRBJ2-5; the table calls TRBD2, which could not be checked here. TRBV7-5 is a known pseudogene. CDR3 length equals 16 residues. DNA of the CDR3: TGTGCCAGCAGCTTTCCCGTAGGGGGGGGTAAGCCGGCCCAGTACTTC. Translation: CASSFPVGGGKPAQYF.

The V and J genes are TRBV11-3 and TRBJ2-3; D perhaps matches TRBD2 (6 bases). The V gene lost 7 bases and the J gene lost 1 base, with 15 bases spanning the gap. This CDR3 comprises 15 residues. CDR1 is SGHNT and CDR2 is YENEEA in the germline V gene. This chain's CDR3 is CASTPWPSGTDTQYF. Written as DNA, the CDR3 is TGTGCCAGCACCCCGTGGCCTAGCGGCACAGATACGCAGTATTTT.

This clone has more than one count but fewer than ten. V usage is TRBV18 and J usage is TRBJ1-4; tentative D call: TRBD1 (5 bases). The germline V and J ends were trimmed by 1 base and 8 bases, with 20 bases remaining between them. Germline values: CDR1 KGHSH, CDR2 LQKENI. The CDR3 contains 17 residues. The CDR3 region is CASSPQAIGSGREKLFF. The CDR3 coding sequence is TGTGCCAGCTCACCACAAGCAATCGGGTCGGGACGCGAAAAACTGTTTTTT.

CDR3 sequence: CATSRDGGRSHRTDTQYF. CDR3 DNA: TGTGCCACCAGCAGAGACGGGGGGAGATCACATCGCACAGATACGCAGTATTTT. The V gene is TRBV15, the J gene TRBJ2-3; 7 bases line up with TRBD2. CDR3 size: 18 residues. V lost 0 bases, J lost 1 base, and 10 bases stayed unmatched. Germline assignment: CDR1 LNHNV and CDR2 YYDKDF (reference sequence).

This chain uses TRBV5-1 with TRBJ1-6, with D hard to call. Germline V gives CDR1 SGHRS, CDR2 YFSETQ. The CDR3 consists of 15 residues. Deletions cut 1 base from V and 2 bases from J, with 7 bases between. DNA of the CDR3: TGCGCCAGCAGCTTGAACTTGCCCTATAATTCACCCCTCCACTTT. This gives the protein CASSLNLPYNSPLHF.

This clone was seen only once. In DNA form, the CDR3 reads TGCAGCGTTGAGCGACTAACTACGAGGGAGCAGTACTTC. Translating gives CSVERLTTREQYF. The chain is built from TRBV29-1 and TRBJ2-7, with D maybe TRBD2 (5 bases). Trimming took 3 bases from V and 7 from J, leaving 16 bases between them. Looked up from germline, CDR1 is SQVTM and CDR2 is ANQGSEA. The CDR3 covers 13 residues.

The chain joins TRBV5-1 to TRBJ2-7, with TRBD1 identical over 7 bases. CDR3 length: 16 residues. Germline lookup yields CDR1 SGHRS and CDR2 YFSETQ. The J segment lost 5 bases and the V segment lost 1 base, leaving 12 bases of the junction unmatched. CDR3 residues: CASSLRSGTGENEQYF. CDR3 bases: TGCGCCAGCAGCTTGAGGTCAGGAACAGGGGAAAACGAGCAGTACTTC.

This clone appeared a single time. J is TRBJ2-3 and V is TRBV30; possible D gene TRBD2, 5 bases. This CDR3 has 14 residues. Germline V gives CDR1 GTSNPN, CDR2 SVGIG (reference sequence). V was clipped by 1 base and J by 4 bases, with 12 bases between them. The CDR3 nucleotides read TGTGCCTGGAGTGGACGGGGTCCCCCAGATACGCAGTATTTT. This translates into CAWSGRGPPDTQYF.

The rearrangement joins TRBV19 to TRBJ1-1; no clear D. The CDR3 consists of 17 residues. Looked up from germline, CDR1 is LNHDA and CDR2 is SQIVND (reference sequence). Trimming cost V 5 bases and J 1 base, with 20 bases left between them. CDR3 residues: CASSSGPSILKNTEAFF. In DNA, the CDR3 is TGTGCCAGTAGTTCCGGACCCAGTATATTAAAGAACACTGAAGCTTTCTTT.

The chain is built from TRBV11-3 and TRBJ2-7; D ambiguous. CDR1 and CDR2 (germline): SGHNT, YENEEA. The CDR3 covers 16 residues. V was shortened by 1 base and J by 3 bases, with 16 bases between the two germline ends. CDR3 sequence reads: CASSLGQPAAYYEQYF. For the CDR3, the DNA is TGTGCCAGCAGCTTAGGGCAGCCAGCAGCCTACTACGAGCAGTACTTC.

The J gene is TRBJ1-5, the V gene TRBV6-8, with D unclear. V lost 6 bases and J lost 2, with 14 bases in between. Germline V gene sequence: CDR1 MNHGY, CDR2 SAAAGT. The CDR3 covers 15 residues. The CDR3 reads CASRPTGMGNQPQHF. In nucleotides, the CDR3 is TGTGCCAGCAGACCCACTGGGATGGGCAATCAGCCCCAGCATTTT.

Here the CDR3 reads CASSPAWTGYEQYF. In DNA, the CDR3 is TGCGCCAGCAGCCCCGCTTGGACAGGATACGAGCAGTACTTC. The genes are TRBV5-1 and TRBJ2-7; 7 nucleotides match TRBD1. Germline CDR1 SGHRS, CDR2 YFSETQ. The CDR3 runs 14 residues. The junction had 8 bases not matched to a gene; V was cut back by 4 bases and J by 4 bases.

The chain recombines TRBV4-1 with TRBJ2-7; TRBD2 is a possible D gene (6 bases). Deletions cut 8 bases from V and 2 bases from J, with 13 bases between. This CDR3 spans 13 amino acids. CDR1 and CDR2 (germline): MGHRA, YSYEKL. The CDR3 region has the DNA TGCGCCAGCGGACCGACTAGTACCTACGAGCAGTACTTC. Its protein product is CASGPTSTYEQYF.

This clone was counted once. The rearrangement links TRBV7-4 to TRBJ1-1; the match to TRBD1 covers 8 bases. V was pared by 2 bases and J by 4 bases, with 6 bases of the junction left unmatched. The CDR3 has 15 residues. Germline V gene data show CDR1 as SGHVT and CDR2 as SQSDAQ. The CDR3 loop reads CASSLPGGAPTEAFF. The CDR3 nucleotides are TGTGCCAGCAGCTTACCAGGGGGCGCTCCCACTGAAGCTTTCTTT.

The rearrangement joins TRBV2 to TRBJ2-7, with D unresolved. The CDR3 consists of 14 residues. Trimming cost V 6 bases and J 3 bases, with 15 bases left between them. In germline, CDR1 is SNHLY, CDR2 FYNNEI. This CDR3 reads CASRQAPRGYEQYF. The CDR3 DNA reads as TGTGCCAGCAGACAAGCGCCGCGCGGCTACGAGCAGTACTTC.

This clone was seen many times. V usage is TRBV11-3 and J usage is TRBJ2-6; D may be TRBD1 (6 bases). CDR3 length equals 19 residues. Germline V gene data show CDR1 as SGHNT and CDR2 as YENEEA. With 3 bases removed from V and 4 bases from J, the gap between germline ends came to 22 bases. The CDR3 here is CASSLARGLLSSGANVLTF. CDR3 DNA sequence: TGTGCCAGCAGCTTGGCCAGGGGTCTACTCTCGAGCGGGGCCAACGTCCTGACTTTC.